Below are 2 T cell receptor beta chains sequenced from a single sample in a study of Graves' ophthalmopathy and Graves' hyperthyroidism. TCR beta CDR3 regions were amplified from RNA transcripts. HTBI primers primed a first-round RT-PCR, and a second-round multiplex PCR followed. TCRdb redid the calling of the multiplex PCR reads with MiXCR, one entry per CDR3 protein. The table records a few hundred thousand distinct CDR3 sequences, about 22% of them present only once. The sequenced sample was peripheral blood. All receptors derive from a woman aged 45-65 years with Graves' ophthalmopathy.

In this sample, this clonotype turned up many times. The V and J genes are TRBV11-2 and TRBJ2-5; tentatively, D is TRBD2 (6 bases). Germline CDR1 is SGHAT and CDR2 is FQNNGV. The CDR3 runs 14 residues. Trimming stripped 4 bases from V and 4 bases from J, with 13 bases between. The CDR3 here is CASSSVGGRETQYF. For the CDR3, the DNA is TGTGCCAGCAGCTCCGTGGGGGGTCGAGAGACCCAGTACTTC.

This clonotype showed up many times. The chain links TRBV2 to TRBJ2-2, with 9 bases lining up with TRBD1. This CDR3 spans 13 amino acids. Per germline, CDR1 SNHLY and CDR2 FYNNEI. DNA of the CDR3: TGTGCAACCGGGACAGGGTCCACCGGGGAGCTGTTTTTT. This translates into CATGTGSTGELFF. Based on the CDR3 plus reference TRBV2 and TRBJ2-2, the full variable domain is EPEVTQTPSHQVTQMGQEVILRCVPISNHLYFYWYRQILGQKVEFLVSFYNNEISEKSEIFDDQFSVERPDGSNFTLKIRSTKLEDSAMYFCATGTGSTGELFFGEGSRLTVL.